Listed here are 22 T cell receptor beta chains from one sample, sequenced in a study of blood T cell repertoires in COVID-19. Using immunoSEQ multiplex PCR, the repertoire was profiled, and TCRdb retains in-frame clones only, with some absent. The table shows approximately 71,000 clones, with 79% occurring only once. Sequencing input: peripheral blood. These receptors were obtained from a man aged 55 to 70 with active or convalescent COVID-19.

This chain uses TRBV19 with TRBJ1-5; 7 nucleotides match TRBD1. The CDR3 totals 14 residues. J gave up 6 bases and V 4 bases, and 6 bases lay outside the gene matches. Germline loops: CDR1 LNHDA, CDR2 SQIVND (reference sequence). As DNA, the CDR3 is TGTGCCAGTAGTAGGCAGGGGGAATCTCAGCCCCAGCATTTT. It yields the protein CASSRQGESQPQHF.

The chain carries TRBV19 and TRBJ2-5, with unresolved D. CDR3 length equals 15 residues. V lost 6 bases, J lost 2 bases, and 16 bases lay in between. CDR1 is LNHDA, CDR2 SQIVND, per germline (reference sequence). CDR3 DNA sequence: TGTGCCAGTAGAAGGCGAGGCGGTACTCAAGAGACCCAGTACTTC. Encoded protein: CASRRRGGTQETQYF.

This clone came up once. The V and J genes are TRBV7-7 and TRBJ2-7; 11 nucleotides align to TRBD1. This CDR3 comprises 15 residues. Trimming at V came to 5 bases and at J to 3 bases, leaving 6 bases not matched to a gene. In germline, CDR1 is SSHAT, CDR2 FNYEAQ (reference sequence). In DNA form, the CDR3 reads TGTGCCAGCAGCCCTCGGACAGGGGGCTTCTACGAGCAGTACTTC. Amino acids: CASSPRTGGFYEQYF.

The chain uses TRBV27 and TRBJ2-5; TRBD1 agrees at 8 bases. There are 14 residues in the CDR3. Germline trimming cut 6 bases from V and 3 bases from J; bases unmatched to any gene: 6. Germline CDR1 and CDR2: MNHEY and SMNVEV (reference sequence). CDR3 protein: CASSPWTGKETQYF. In nucleotides, the CDR3 is TGTGCCAGCAGCCCCTGGACAGGGAAAGAGACCCAGTACTTC.

V is TRBV28 and J is TRBJ2-3; 10 bases fit TRBD1. Germline assignment: CDR1 MDHEN and CDR2 SYDVKM. The CDR3 runs to 19 residues. Unmatched junction bases numbered 17, after V lost 5 bases and J lost 3 bases. The DNA for the CDR3 is TGTGCCAGCAGTGCTAAGACAGGGGGCGCCGGGTATAGTACAGATACGCAGTATTTT. Its translation: CASSAKTGGAGYSTDTQYF.

This clone was counted once. J is TRBJ2-6 and V is TRBV15; D remains ambiguous. CDR3 length: 16 residues. In germline, CDR1 is LNHNV, CDR2 YYDKDF (reference sequence). The ends were cut back, 2 bases at V and 2 bases at J, with 10 bases in the middle. The DNA for the CDR3 is TGTGCCACCAGCAGATCCGGCAGGACTGGGGCCAACGTCCTGACTTTC. Translating gives CATSRSGRTGANVLTF.

The chain couples TRBV5-1 to TRBJ2-5; 13 bases fit TRBD2. V lost 4 bases, J lost 5 bases, and 5 bases stayed unmatched. There are 15 residues in the CDR3. Germline CDR1 reads SGHRS; CDR2 reads YFSETQ. Written as DNA, the CDR3 is TGCGCCAGCAGCATACTAGCGGGGGGGTTGGAGACCCAGTACTTC. Translated: CASSILAGGLETQYF.

The CDR3 region has the DNA TGTGCCAGCAGCATCCGACAGGCACAAAACACTGAAGCTTTCTTT. It specifies CASSIRQAQNTEAFF. The chain links TRBV7-3 to TRBJ1-1, with a tentative D call TRBD1 (6 bases). V lost 5 bases to trimming and J lost 2 bases, with 15 bases between them. Germline V gene lookup returns CDR1 SGHTA and CDR2 FQGTGA. The CDR3 has 15 amino acids.

The CDR3 region has the DNA TGTGCCAGCAGCAACTTGGGGACAGACGATGAAAAACTGTTTTTT. It translates to CASSNLGTDDEKLFF. The rearrangement links TRBV6-5 to TRBJ1-4; TRBD1 matches 7 bases. Germline lookup yields CDR1 MNHEY and CDR2 SVGAGI. CDR3 length equals 15 residues. V was clipped by 6 bases and J by 6 bases; unmatched bases: 10.

V and J are TRBV7-2 and TRBJ2-5; 7 nucleotides line up with TRBD2. The CDR3 is 13 residues long. Looked up from germline, CDR1 is SGHTA and CDR2 is FQGNSA. Trimming took 4 bases from V and 6 from J; bases not matched to a gene: 5. The CDR3 reads CASSSRLAQTQYF. The CDR3 nucleotides are TGTGCCAGCAGCTCACGACTAGCACAGACCCAGTACTTC.

A few counts support this clone. The rearrangement joins TRBV24-1 to TRBJ2-2, with 9 bases lining up with TRBD1. This CDR3 region has 15 residues. Germline V gives CDR1 KGHDR, CDR2 SFDVKD. V shed 6 bases and J 6 bases; nucleotides not matched to a gene: 7. The CDR3 DNA is TGTGCCACCAGTCAACCCAGGACAGGGGCCGGGGAGCTGTTTTTT. Protein product: CATSQPRTGAGELFF.

This clone was found a few times. For the CDR3, the DNA is TGCGCCAGCAGCCAAGGTCGAGGGGGCTTTAAGACTGAAGCTTTCTTT. Translation: CASSQGRGGFKTEAFF. J is TRBJ1-1 and V is TRBV4-3; 7 nucleotides align to TRBD1. Germline V gene sequence: CDR1 LGHNA, CDR2 YSLEER. The ends lost 1 base at V and 5 bases at J; junction bases unmatched: 10. This CDR3 is 16 amino acids long.

This chain connects TRBV10-1 to TRBJ1-5; 7 nucleotides agree with TRBD1. The length of the CDR3 is 18 residues. The V and J ends lost 8 bases and 6 bases, in that order; junction bases with no gene match: 22. Per the germline V gene, CDR1 is WNHNN and CDR2 is SYGVQD (reference sequence). As DNA, the CDR3 is TGCGCCAGCTACGAACGGCCGACGGAACAGGGGACATTTCAGCCCCAGCATTTT. Translating gives CASYERPTEQGTFQPQHF.

The rearrangement joins TRBV6-5 to TRBJ2-1; 9 nucleotides line up with TRBD2. Germline CDR1 and CDR2: MNHEY and SVGAGI. The CDR3 extends over 15 amino acids. Trimming at V came to 6 bases and at J to 9 bases, leaving 12 bases not matched to a gene. In DNA form, the CDR3 reads TGTGCCAGCAGCCTCGCGGGGGGGCTGTCAGGTGAGCAGTTCTTC. Protein product: CASSLAGGLSGEQFF.

The chain joins TRBV28 to TRBJ1-6; D is uncertain. Germline V CDR1 and CDR2: MDHEN, SYDVKM. This CDR3 has 14 amino acids. Trimming took off 7 bases at V and 1 base at J, with 8 bases between the two ends. The DNA for the CDR3 is TGTGCCAGCATCGGGGTGTCCTATAATTCACCCCTCCACTTT. This encodes CASIGVSYNSPLHF.

This clone was counted only a few times. The J gene is TRBJ2-3, the V gene TRBV7-9, with 14 bases that match TRBD2. Trimming removed 8 bases from V and 0 bases from J; junction bases left unmatched: 7. This CDR3 comprises 17 residues. Germline V gene data show CDR1 as SEHNR and CDR2 as FQNEAQ (reference sequence). The CDR3 sequence: CASGGLAGGPSTDTQYF. The DNA of the CDR3 is TGTGCCAGCGGCGGACTAGCGGGGGGCCCGAGCACAGATACGCAGTATTTT.

The chain recombines TRBV12-5 with TRBJ2-3; perhaps TRBD1 as D (6 bases). The CDR3 has 11 amino acids. V lost 7 bases, J lost 6 bases, and 8 bases lay in between. Germline V lookup: CDR1 LGHNT, CDR2 FRNRAP. CDR3 DNA sequence: TGTGCTAGTGCCCAGGGGGATACGCAGTATTTT. This encodes CASAQGDTQYF.

V is TRBV7-3 and J is TRBJ2-2, with 10 bases aligning to TRBD1. After removal of 8 bases from V and 3 bases from J, the junction contained 9 bases not matched to a gene. Germline V lookup: CDR1 SGHTA, CDR2 FQGTGA. This CDR3 has 16 residues. The CDR3 reads CASRNGTGAYTGELFF. The CDR3 bases are TGTGCCAGCCGCAATGGGACAGGGGCGTACACCGGGGAGCTGTTTTTT.

The rearrangement joins TRBV19 to TRBJ1-2; TRBD1 is a possible D gene (6 bases). The CDR3 spans 15 residues. Germline CDR1 and CDR2: LNHDA and SQIVND (reference sequence). The V end lost 9 bases, the J end lost 0 bases, and 17 bases lay between the germline ends. The CDR3 reads CASSPLQGSNYGYTF. The CDR3 DNA sequence: TGTGCCAGCTCACCCTTACAGGGATCTAACTATGGCTACACCTTC.

This clone was counted once. This chain joins TRBV6-5 and TRBJ1-1; D unclear. The CDR3 is 15 amino acids. Germline V gene sequence: CDR1 MNHEY, CDR2 SVGAGI. Trimming took off 5 bases at V and 4 bases at J, with 17 bases between the two ends. This chain's CDR3 is CASSTGIQTFTEAFF. CDR3 DNA sequence: TGTGCCAGCAGTACCGGGATACAGACCTTCACTGAAGCTTTCTTT.

The chain links TRBV30 to TRBJ2-1; 8 bases match TRBD1. This CDR3 comprises 13 residues. Germline values: CDR1 GTSNPN, CDR2 SVGIG (reference sequence). Trimming cost V 4 bases and J 8 bases; bases outside gene matches: 7. This chain's CDR3 is CAWTGRGLYEQFF. For the CDR3, the DNA is TGTGCCTGGACGGGCAGGGGGCTGTATGAGCAGTTCTTC.

This clone was seen more than once but under ten times. This chain connects TRBV7-6 to TRBJ1-2, with D possibly being TRBD1 (5 bases). The germline CDR1 and CDR2 sequences are SGHVS and FNYEAQ. The V and J ends lost 5 bases and 3 bases respectively, with 13 bases between them. There are 14 residues in the CDR3. CDR3 sequence (DNA): TGTGCCAGCAGCCCTTGGGGGGTCCACTATGGCTACACCTTC. Encoded protein: CASSPWGVHYGYTF.